The 19 T cell receptor beta chains below were found in one sample sequenced in a study of T-cell reconstitution after alpha-beta-depleted transplantation in children. TCRbeta library preparation incorporated unique molecular identifiers. TCRdb used MiXCR to reprocess the PCR reads, holding one entry per CDR3 protein. Seen here are some 500,000 distinct CDR3 sequences, approximately 20% observed once, and the top ten hold roughly 3.3%. The sample consisted of PBMCs from the stem cell graft donor, taken from the stem cell graft. The receptor set was obtained from a human donor who donated a stem cell graft to a child with acute lymphoblastic leukemia.

The chain is built from TRBV7-9 and TRBJ1-3, with D perhaps matching TRBD1 (5 bases). With 1 base removed from V and 2 bases from J, the gap between germline ends came to 9 bases. CDR3 length: 15 residues. Germline V CDR1 and CDR2: SEHNR, FQNEAQ (reference sequence). The CDR3 is CASSLGDGPGNTIYF. The CDR3 region has the DNA TGTGCCAGCAGCTTAGGGGACGGACCTGGAAACACCATATATTTT.

V gene TRBV7-3 combines with J gene TRBJ2-5; 7 bases line up with TRBD2. Germline values: CDR1 SGHTA, CDR2 FQGTGA. V was clipped by 4 bases and J by 1 base; unmatched bases: 3. The CDR3 extends over 14 amino acids. The chain's CDR3 is CASSSPSGQETQYF. The CDR3 DNA reads as TGTGCCAGCAGCTCGCCTAGCGGCCAAGAGACCCAGTACTTC.

The chain couples TRBV19 to TRBJ1-1, with D possibly being TRBD1 (5 bases). CDR3 length equals 11 residues. Germline V gene sequence: CDR1 LNHDA, CDR2 SQIVND (reference sequence). V lost 6 bases to trimming and J lost 8 bases, with 10 bases between them. CDR3 loop: CASRAGTEAFF. As DNA, the CDR3 is TGTGCCAGTAGGGCCGGGACCGAAGCTTTCTTT.

The chain carries TRBV25-1 and TRBJ1-2; 7 bases agree with TRBD1. Looked up from germline, CDR1 is MGHDK and CDR2 is SYGVNS. V trimming: 4 bases; J trimming: 6 bases; junction bases outside the gene matches: 20. The CDR3 has 18 amino acids. CDR3 region: CASSGNPGQKTMWHGYTF. The CDR3 DNA follows: TGTGCCAGCAGTGGCAACCCGGGACAGAAGACGATGTGGCATGGCTACACCTTC.

V usage is TRBV27 and J usage is TRBJ1-5; D may be TRBD1 (6 bases). There are 15 residues in the CDR3. Germline V CDR1 and CDR2: MNHEY, SMNVEV (reference sequence). Trimming stripped 6 bases from V and 6 bases from J, with 18 bases between. As DNA, the CDR3 is TGTGCCAGCAGGGAAGAGGGGGTTCGGGTTCAGCCCCAGCATTTT. It encodes CASREEGVRVQPQHF.

This clonotype was observed a few times. The chain employs TRBV5-1 and TRBJ2-5; D possibly corresponds to TRBD2 (6 bases). The CDR3 is 14 amino acids. The V and J ends lost 4 bases and 1 base respectively, with 11 bases between them. In germline, CDR1 is SGHRS, CDR2 YFSETQ. The CDR3 DNA is TGCGCCAGCAGCCCCCGGGGGATCCAAGAGACCCAGTACTTC. The encoded protein is CASSPRGIQETQYF.

This clonotype came up a few times. The rearrangement links TRBV12-3 or TRBV12-4 to TRBJ2-7, with 9 nucleotides matching TRBD2. Germline trimming cut 8 bases from V and 6 bases from J; bases unmatched to any gene: 5. The CDR3 covers 12 residues. CDR3 DNA sequence: TGTGCCAGCGGTGGCGGGAGGGTCGAGCAGTACTTC. Amino acids: CASGGGRVEQYF.

In its sample, this clonotype was seen a few times. The chain has TRBV28 and TRBJ1-1; D is perhaps TRBD1 (5 bases). The CDR3 has 18 residues. Between the trimmed V and J ends, which lost 1 base and 1 base, there was a span of 19 bases. CDR1 and CDR2 from the germline V gene are MDHEN and SYDVKM. CDR3 residues: CASSLSPRQTSWNTEAFF. In DNA form, the CDR3 reads TGTGCCAGCAGTTTATCCCCTCGACAGACCTCATGGAACACTGAAGCTTTCTTT.

This chain joins TRBV7-6 and TRBJ1-1, with TRBD1 as a possible D gene (5 bases). The CDR3 runs 15 residues. Trimming shortened V by 5 bases and J by 4 bases, and 17 bases separated the two germline ends. CDR1 and CDR2 from the germline V gene are SGHVS and FNYEAQ. This CDR3 is CASSPLGPESTEAFF. For the CDR3, the DNA is TGTGCCAGCAGCCCCCTGGGACCTGAGAGCACTGAAGCTTTCTTT.

The CDR3 protein is CASSQDKTDSWVFDVMNTEAFF. As DNA, the CDR3 is TGTGCCAGCAGCCAAGATAAAACCGACAGCTGGGTGTTTGATGTTATGAACACTGAAGCTTTCTTT. The V gene is TRBV3-1, the J gene TRBJ1-1; D might be TRBD1 (5 bases). V was clipped by 0 bases and J by 0 bases, with 29 bases between them. Germline CDR1 is LGHDT and CDR2 is YNNKEL (reference sequence). This CDR3 is 22 amino acids long.

The J gene is TRBJ2-1, the V gene TRBV4-1; 7 positions match TRBD2. Germline CDR1 reads MGHRA; CDR2 reads YSYEKL. The CDR3 has 13 amino acids. J lost 9 bases, V lost 3 bases, and 5 bases had no gene match. The CDR3: CASSHLTSFEQFF. DNA of the CDR3: TGCGCCAGCAGCCACCTGACTAGCTTTGAGCAGTTCTTC.

V gene TRBV3-1 combines with J gene TRBJ2-7; 7 bases map to TRBD2. After removal of 3 bases from V and 2 bases from J, the junction contained 7 bases not matched to a gene. The CDR3 consists of 15 residues. In germline, CDR1 is LGHDT, CDR2 YNNKEL (reference sequence). CDR3 region: CASSHRAGMTYEQYF. The CDR3 coding sequence is TGTGCCAGCAGCCACAGAGCGGGGATGACCTACGAGCAGTACTTC.

Only a few counts were recorded for this clonotype. The rearrangement uses TRBV18 and TRBJ2-5, with 8 positions matching TRBD1. Germline CDR1 KGHSH, CDR2 LQKENI. With 4 bases clipped from V and 5 bases from J, the junction kept 3 bases outside the gene matches. This CDR3 is built from 13 residues. The CDR3 spells CASSRDRTETQYF. The CDR3 bases are TGTGCCAGCTCACGGGACAGGACGGAGACCCAGTACTTC.

The chain has TRBV12-3 or TRBV12-4 and TRBJ2-3; no clear D. Trimming pared 2 bases from V and 2 bases from J, leaving 11 bases between. CDR3 length equals 15 residues. In DNA, the CDR3 is TGTGCCAGCAGTTTACCGTCACGTCTCACAGATACGCAGTATTTT. It yields the protein CASSLPSRLTDTQYF.

This clonotype appeared a few times. The chain couples TRBV28 to TRBJ2-5; TRBD1 agrees at 9 bases. Germline V gives CDR1 MDHEN, CDR2 SYDVKM. This CDR3 spans 16 amino acids. The V gene end was trimmed by 6 bases and the J gene end by 4 bases; junction bases not matched to a gene: 12. The CDR3 DNA reads as TGTGCCAGCAGGGGGACAGGACAGGGGCCTGGAGAGACCCAGTACTTC. Protein sequence: CASRGTGQGPGETQYF.

The chain combines TRBV24-1 with TRBJ2-7; weak D call: TRBD1 (5 bases). The CDR3 consists of 13 residues. Germline V gene lookup returns CDR1 KGHDR and CDR2 SFDVKD. Trimming removed 5 bases from V and 7 bases from J, with 14 bases in between. Written as DNA, the CDR3 is TGTGCCACCAGTGGGACACCCTATGTGGAGCAGTACTTC. It encodes CATSGTPYVEQYF.

This clonotype was found a few times. The V call is TRBV20-1, the J call TRBJ2-5; TRBD2 aligns across 11 bases. The CDR3 runs 14 residues. V shed 0 bases and J 5 bases; nucleotides not matched to a gene: 2. Per germline, CDR1 DFQATT and CDR2 SNEGSKA (reference sequence). CDR3 loop: CSARDSSGGETQYF. The CDR3 nucleotides read TGCAGTGCTAGAGATTCTAGCGGGGGGGAGACCCAGTACTTC.

The V gene is TRBV19, the J gene TRBJ2-1; either TRBD1 or TRBD2 may fit D (6 bases each). V lost 3 bases and J 4 bases, leaving 13 bases between the germline ends. This CDR3 has 15 amino acids. Germline CDR1 is LNHDA and CDR2 is SQIVND (reference sequence). Here the CDR3 reads CASSMYGGVYNEQFF. CDR3 DNA: TGTGCCAGTAGTATGTACGGGGGCGTTTACAATGAGCAGTTCTTC.

V and J are TRBV5-1 and TRBJ2-1, with 10 bases lining up with TRBD2. Per germline, CDR1 SGHRS and CDR2 YFSETQ. CDR3 length: 15 amino acids. With V trimmed by 4 bases and J by 7 bases, 8 bases remained unmatched. This CDR3 reads CASSLVSGRSNEQFF. DNA for the CDR3: TGCGCCAGCAGCCTGGTTAGCGGGAGGTCTAATGAGCAGTTCTTC.